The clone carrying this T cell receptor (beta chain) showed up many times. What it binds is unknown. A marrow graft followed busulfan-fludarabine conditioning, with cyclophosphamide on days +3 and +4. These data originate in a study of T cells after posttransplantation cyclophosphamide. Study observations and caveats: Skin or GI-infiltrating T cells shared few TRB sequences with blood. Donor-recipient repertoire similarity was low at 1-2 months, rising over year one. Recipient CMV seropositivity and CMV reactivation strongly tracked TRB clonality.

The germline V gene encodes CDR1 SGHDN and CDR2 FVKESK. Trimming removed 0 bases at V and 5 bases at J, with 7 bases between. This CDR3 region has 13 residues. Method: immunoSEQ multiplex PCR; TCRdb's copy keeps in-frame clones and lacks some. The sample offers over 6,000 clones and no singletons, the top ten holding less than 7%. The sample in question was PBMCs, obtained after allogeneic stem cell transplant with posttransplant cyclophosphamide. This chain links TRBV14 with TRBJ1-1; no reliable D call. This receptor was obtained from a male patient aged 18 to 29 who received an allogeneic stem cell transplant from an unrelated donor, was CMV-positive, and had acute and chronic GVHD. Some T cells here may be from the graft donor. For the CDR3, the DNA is TGTGCCAGCAGCCAAGATCGGGGTACTGAAGCTTTCTTT. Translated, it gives CASSQDRGTEAFF.